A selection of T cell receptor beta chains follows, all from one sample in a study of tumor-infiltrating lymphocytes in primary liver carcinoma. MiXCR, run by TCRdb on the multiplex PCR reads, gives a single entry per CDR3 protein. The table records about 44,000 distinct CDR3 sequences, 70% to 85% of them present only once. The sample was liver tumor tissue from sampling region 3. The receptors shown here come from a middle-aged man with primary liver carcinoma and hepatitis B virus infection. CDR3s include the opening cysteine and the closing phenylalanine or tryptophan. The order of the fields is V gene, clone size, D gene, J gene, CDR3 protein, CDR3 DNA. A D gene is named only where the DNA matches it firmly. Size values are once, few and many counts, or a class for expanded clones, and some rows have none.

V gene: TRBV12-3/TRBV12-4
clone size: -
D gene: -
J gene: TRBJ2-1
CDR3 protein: CASITGQRGNEQLF
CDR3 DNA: TGTGCCAGTATTACAGGCCAGAGGGGCAATGAGCAGCTCTTC

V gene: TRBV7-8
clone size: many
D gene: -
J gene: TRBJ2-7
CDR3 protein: CASSLVWPDSYEQYF
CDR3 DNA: TGTGCCAGCAGCTTAGTGTGGCCAGACTCCTACGAGCAGTACTTC

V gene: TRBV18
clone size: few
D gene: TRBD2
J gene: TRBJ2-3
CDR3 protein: CASSVRTSGSGTDTQYF
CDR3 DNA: TGTGCCAGCTCGGTTAGGACTAGCGGGTCCGGCACAGATACGCAGTATTTT

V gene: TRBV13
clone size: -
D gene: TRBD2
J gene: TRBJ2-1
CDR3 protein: CASSSGREAYNVQFF
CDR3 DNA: TGTGCCAGCAGCAGTGGGCGGGAGGCGTACAATGTGCAGTTCTTC

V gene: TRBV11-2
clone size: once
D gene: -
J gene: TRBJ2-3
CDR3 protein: CASSPLGGRGTNTQYF
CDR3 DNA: TGTGCCAGCAGCCCGCTGGGGGGCAGGGGCACAAATACGCAGTATTTC

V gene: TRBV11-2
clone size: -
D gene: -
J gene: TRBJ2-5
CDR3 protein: CASRSRNTTHQETQYF
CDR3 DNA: TGTGCCAGCAGATCCCGGAACACGACCCACCAAGAGACCCAGTACTTC

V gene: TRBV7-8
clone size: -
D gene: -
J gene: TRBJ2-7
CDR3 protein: CVSSLGAVSCEQYF
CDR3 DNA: TGTGTCAGCAGCTTAGGGGCCGTGAGCTGCGAGCAGTACTTC

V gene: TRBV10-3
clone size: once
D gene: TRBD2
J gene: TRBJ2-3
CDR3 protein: CAISEIASGGDMQYF
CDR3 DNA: TGCGCCATCAGTGAGATCGCTAGCGGAGGAGATATGCAGTATTTT

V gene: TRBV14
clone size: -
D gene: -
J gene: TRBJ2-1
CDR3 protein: CAGSRFYNEQIF
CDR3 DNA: TGTGCCGGCAGCCGGTTCTACAATGAGCAGATCTTC

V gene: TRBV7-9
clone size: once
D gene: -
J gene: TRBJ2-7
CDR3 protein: CAGTLGELYEHYF
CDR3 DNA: TGTGCCGGAACTTTGGGGGAGCTGTACGAGCACTACTTC

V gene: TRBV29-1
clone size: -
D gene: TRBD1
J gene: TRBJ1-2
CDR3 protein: CSRNLQGAYGYTF
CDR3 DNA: TGCAGCCGTAACTTGCAGGGGGCTTATGGCTACACCTTC

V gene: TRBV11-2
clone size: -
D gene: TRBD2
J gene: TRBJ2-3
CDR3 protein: CAISPPTSGSTDAQYF
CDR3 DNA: TGTGCCATCAGCCCCCCGACTAGCGGCAGCACAGATGCACAGTATTTT

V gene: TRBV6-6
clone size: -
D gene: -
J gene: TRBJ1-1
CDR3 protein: CASGQEALNSEAFF
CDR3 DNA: TGTGCCAGCGGTCAGGAGGCTCTGAACAGTGAAGCTTTCTTT

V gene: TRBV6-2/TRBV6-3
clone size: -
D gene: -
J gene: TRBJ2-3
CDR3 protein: CANSSLSGSTDTQYF
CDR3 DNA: TGTGCCAACAGTTCCCTCAGCGGGAGCACAGATACGCAGTATTTT

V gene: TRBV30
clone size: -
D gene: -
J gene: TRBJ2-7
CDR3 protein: CVWRSAYDQYF
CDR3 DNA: TGTGTCTGGCGATCCGCCTACGACCAGTACTTC

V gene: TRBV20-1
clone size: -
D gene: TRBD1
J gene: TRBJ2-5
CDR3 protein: CSAIYRGQETQYF
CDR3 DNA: TGCAGTGCCATTTACAGGGGTCAAGAGACCCAGTACTTC

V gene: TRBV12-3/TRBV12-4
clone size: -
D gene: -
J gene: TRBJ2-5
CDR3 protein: CANCSGGGWKETRYF
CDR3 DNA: TGTGCCAACTGTAGTGGGGGGGGCTGGAAAGAGACCCGGTACTTC

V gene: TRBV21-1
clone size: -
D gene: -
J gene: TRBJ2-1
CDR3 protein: CASSCTGGRPNEQFF
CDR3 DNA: TGTGCCAGCAGCTGCACTGGTGGGAGGCCCAATGAGCAGTTCTTC

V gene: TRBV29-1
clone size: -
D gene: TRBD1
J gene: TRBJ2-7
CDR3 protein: CSFGTGSPQYF
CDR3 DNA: TGCAGCTTTGGGACAGGTTCACCGCAGTACTTC

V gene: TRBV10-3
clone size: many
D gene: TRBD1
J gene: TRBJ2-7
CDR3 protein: CATNRDRSHEQYF
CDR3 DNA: TGTGCCACGAATCGGGACAGGAGTCACGAGCAGTACTTC

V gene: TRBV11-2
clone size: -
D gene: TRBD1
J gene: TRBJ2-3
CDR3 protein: CAKSFDRGTDTQYF
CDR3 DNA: TGTGCCAAAAGCTTCGACAGGGGGACAGATACGCAGTATTTC

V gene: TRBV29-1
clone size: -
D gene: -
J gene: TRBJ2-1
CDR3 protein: CSVEGGGRAGGRSNEQIF
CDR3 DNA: TGCAGCGTTGAAGGGGGGGGTAGGGCAGGGGGCCGCTCCAATGAGCAGATCTTC

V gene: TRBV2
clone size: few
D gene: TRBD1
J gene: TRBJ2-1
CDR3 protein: CASLRDRGPNEQFF
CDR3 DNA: TGTGCCAGCCTTCGGGACAGGGGCCCCAATGAGCAGTTCTTC

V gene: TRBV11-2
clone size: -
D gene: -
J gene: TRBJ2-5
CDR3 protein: CVSSLVGDTQYF
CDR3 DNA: TGTGTCAGCAGTTTAGTGGGAGACACCCAGTACTTC

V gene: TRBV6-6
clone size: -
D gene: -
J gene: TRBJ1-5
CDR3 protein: CASSFRVGYSNQPQHF
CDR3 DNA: TGCGCCAGCAGTTTCCGAGTAGGGTATAGCAATCAGCCCCAGCATTTT

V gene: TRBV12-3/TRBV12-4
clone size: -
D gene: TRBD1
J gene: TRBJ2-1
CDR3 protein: CASSFRDSIYNERFF
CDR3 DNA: TGTGCCAGCAGTTTCCGGGACAGCATCTACAATGAGCGGTTCTTC

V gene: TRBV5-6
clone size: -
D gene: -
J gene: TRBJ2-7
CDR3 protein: CASSLAFSYEQYF
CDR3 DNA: TGTGCAAGCAGCTTGGCCTTCTCCTACGAGCAATACTTC

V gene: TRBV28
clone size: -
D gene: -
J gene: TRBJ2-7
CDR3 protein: CAMSRRFVYEQYF
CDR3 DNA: TGTGCCATGTCCCGCCGATTCGTCTACGAACAGTACTTC

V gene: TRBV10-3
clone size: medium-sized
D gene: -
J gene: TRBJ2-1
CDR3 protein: CAISESPGRGARTSYNEQFF
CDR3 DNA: TGTGCCATCAGTGAGTCGCCCGGACGGGGGGCTAGGACCTCCTACAATGAGCAGTTCTTC

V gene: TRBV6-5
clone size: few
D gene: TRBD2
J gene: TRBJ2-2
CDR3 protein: CASSLRPPGVNSGELLF
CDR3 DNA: TGTGCCAGCAGTCTTCGCCCACCTGGAGTGAACAGCGGGGAGCTGCTTTTT

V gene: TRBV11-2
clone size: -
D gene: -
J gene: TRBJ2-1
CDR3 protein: CSSSSAGPWSEQFF
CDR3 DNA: TGTTCCAGCAGTTCAGCGGGCCCTTGGAGTGAGCAGTTCTTC

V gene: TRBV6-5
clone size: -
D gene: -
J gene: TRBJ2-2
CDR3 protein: CASNLRPPGVNTGELFF
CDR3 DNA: TGTGCTAGCAATCTTCGCCCACCTGGAGTGAACACCGGGGAGCTGTTTTTT

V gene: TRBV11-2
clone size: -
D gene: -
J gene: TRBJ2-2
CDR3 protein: CASSGWLAGELIF
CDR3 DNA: TGTGCCAGCAGCGGATGGTTAGCCGGGGAGCTGATTTTT

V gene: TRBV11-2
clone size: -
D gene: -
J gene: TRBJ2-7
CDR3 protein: CPCSLTDTAYEQHF
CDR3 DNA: TGTCCCTGCAGCTTAACTGACACTGCCTACGAGCAGCACTTC

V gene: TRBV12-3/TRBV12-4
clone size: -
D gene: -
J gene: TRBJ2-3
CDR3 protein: CASRRGTDTQYF
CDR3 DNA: TGTGCCAGTAGACGCGGCACAGATACGCAGTATTTT

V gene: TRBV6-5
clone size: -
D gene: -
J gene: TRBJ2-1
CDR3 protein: CASSYSGAMRSTEQFF
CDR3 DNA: TGTGCCAGCAGTTACTCCGGGGCGATGAGGAGCACTGAGCAGTTCTTC

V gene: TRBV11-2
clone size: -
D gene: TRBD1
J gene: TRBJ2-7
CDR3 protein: CVSSIDLPGQGSYEQYF
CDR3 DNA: TGTGTCAGCAGTATCGACCTGCCGGGACAGGGAAGCTACGAGCAGTACTTC